One TCR beta chain is described in this entry. Its antigen remains unknown. The primer mix had 60 Vbeta and 13 Jbeta primers. Measured with immunoSEQ multiplex PCR; TCRdb has only the in-frame clones, and not every one. Here the sample spans tens of thousands of clones, about 65% being singletons. The data belong to a study of cytomegalovirus exposure and HLA in healthy donors. Findings and caveats of the study: In a later analysis, parvovirus B19, influenza, CMV and Epstein-Barr virus appeared linked to several top co-occurrence clusters.

This CDR3 spans 15 amino acids. From germline, CDR1 is MNHEY and CDR2 SMNVEV (reference sequence). Trimming removed 2 bases from V and 1 base from J; junction bases left unmatched: 1. The specimen sequenced was PBMCs. The chain employs TRBV27 and TRBJ1-5, with 8 nucleotides matching TRBD1. The TCR originated in a man aged 45 to 65 in good health and CMV-seropositive. CDR3 nucleotide sequence: TGTGCCAGCAGTTTAAACAGGGGGAGCAATCAGCCCCAGCATTTT. It translates to CASSLNRGSNQPQHF.